Listed below are T cell receptor beta chains from one sample, sequenced in a study of blood T cell repertoires in COVID-19. Generated by immunoSEQ multiplex PCR, the TCRdb table keeps only in-frame clones and is missing some. The sample has 140,000 to 150,000 clones, roughly nine tenths seen once. The sample was peripheral blood. Receptors originate from a woman aged 55-75 years with active COVID-19. The CDR3 runs from the conserved cysteine through the conserved F or W. D genes are given only for firm matches. Some rows have no size entry. The others give once, few or many, or a class for an expanded clone.

d_call clone_size j_call v_call cdr3_length cdr3_aa cdr3_nt
TRBD1 NA TRBJ1-1 TRBV27 15 CASSPQGASGGEAFF TGTGCCAGCAGCCCCCAGGGGGCCTCTGGAGGCGAAGCTTTCTTT
TRBD1 NA TRBJ1-6 TRBV28 13 CASLRDRYSPLHF TGTGCCAGTCTCCGGGACAGATATTCACCCCTCCACTTT
NA NA TRBJ1-1 TRBV28 19 CASSNSGTPGRWANTEAFF TGTGCCAGCAGTAACTCCGGGACACCCGGTAGATGGGCGAACACTGAAGCTTTCTTT
TRBD2 NA TRBJ2-7 TRBV6-2/TRBV6-3 15 CASSLTSGSTYEQYF TGTGCCAGCAGTCTGACTAGCGGGAGCACCTACGAGCAGTACTTC
NA NA TRBJ1-5 TRBV6-2/TRBV6-3 14 CASSYLSSNQPQHF TGTGCCAGCAGTTACTTGAGTAGCAATCAGCCCCAGCATTTT
NA NA TRBJ2-7 TRBV5-4 15 CASSLETGSSYEQYF TGTGCCAGCAGCTTGGAAACGGGATCTTCCTACGAGCAGTACTTC
TRBD2 NA TRBJ2-5 TRBV7-9 15 CASSLALTSGETQYF TGTGCCAGCAGCTTAGCGCTCACTAGCGGAGAGACCCAGTACTTC
NA NA TRBJ2-5 TRBV5-4 12 CASSLPGETQYF TGTGCCAGCAGCTTGCCGGGAGAGACCCAGTACTTC
NA once TRBJ1-2 TRBV28 13 CASGGGGFYGYTF TGTGCCAGCGGGGGCGGGGGATTCTATGGCTACACCTTC
TRBD1 NA TRBJ2-1 TRBV5-8 15 CASSPRDSQPLEQFF TGTGCCAGCAGCCCTCGGGACAGCCAACCACTGGAGCAGTTCTTC
TRBD2 NA TRBJ2-1 TRBV29-1 14 CSVRLAGVSNEQFF TGCAGCGTGAGACTAGCGGGAGTTAGTAATGAGCAGTTCTTC
TRBD2 NA TRBJ2-1 TRBV7-3 15 CASSAGLAGADEQFF TGTGCCAGCAGCGCGGGACTAGCGGGCGCGGATGAGCAGTTCTTC
NA few TRBJ2-3 TRBV7-3 15 CASSLESVPTDTQYF TGTGCCAGCAGCTTAGAATCGGTTCCCACAGATACGCAGTATTTT
NA NA TRBJ2-1 TRBV6-2/TRBV6-3 12 CASSYPTREQFF TGTGCCAGCAGTTACCCGACTCGGGAGCAGTTCTTC
NA NA TRBJ2-2 TRBV12-3/TRBV12-4 13 CASSLGAPSRLFF TGTGCCAGCAGTTTAGGAGCGCCCTCGAGGCTGTTTTTT
NA NA TRBJ1-1 TRBV11-2 15 CASSTRSGDLTEAFF TGTGCCAGCAGCACCCGGTCCGGAGATTTGACTGAAGCTTTCTTT
NA NA TRBJ2-2 TRBV19 16 CASSILDYLNTGELFF TGTGCCAGTAGTATTTTGGACTACCTGAACACCGGGGAGCTGTTTTTT
TRBD1 NA TRBJ2-4 TRBV4-2 19 CASSQRPGQGIKAKNIQYF TGTGCCAGCAGCCAAAGACCGGGACAGGGCATTAAAGCCAAAAACATTCAGTACTTC
NA few TRBJ1-5 TRBV19 15 CASSIDRGLDQPQHF TGTGCCAGTAGTATAGACAGGGGCCTGGATCAGCCCCAGCATTTT
NA NA TRBJ2-3 TRBV7-9 17 CASSPGGSGYSTDTQYF TGTGCCAGCAGCCCCGGAGGTAGCGGCTATAGCACAGATACGCAGTATTTT
TRBD1 NA TRBJ1-5 TRBV9 19 CASSGTGTGGALGNQPQHF TGTGCCAGCAGTGGCACCGGGACAGGGGGCGCTTTGGGCAATCAGCCCCAGCATTTT
TRBD1 once TRBJ2-7 TRBV15 16 CATSREYTGGYHEQYF TGTGCCACCAGCAGAGAGTACACAGGGGGCTACCACGAGCAGTACTTC
TRBD2 few TRBJ2-1 TRBV7-3 17 CASSLGPLAGGGNEQFF TGTGCCAGCAGCCTAGGCCCCCTAGCGGGAGGGGGCAATGAGCAGTTCTTC
TRBD2 NA TRBJ2-1 TRBV7-2 17 CASSFSGTRSPYNEQFF TGTGCCAGCAGCTTTAGCGGGACCAGAAGCCCCTACAATGAGCAGTTCTTC
TRBD1 NA TRBJ1-1 TRBV27 14 CASSSGTGITEAFF TGTGCCAGCAGTTCGGGGACAGGGATCACTGAAGCTTTCTTT
TRBD2 NA TRBJ2-1 TRBV4-1 15 CASSLAGRAHNEQFF TGCGCCAGCAGCCTGGCCGGGAGGGCCCATAATGAGCAGTTCTTC
NA NA TRBJ2-3 TRBV11-3 15 CASSFGPSPTDTQYF TGTGCCAGCAGCTTTGGTCCCTCCCCTACGGATACGCAGTATTTT